This is a list of T cell receptor beta chains from one sample in a study of regulatory dendritic cells for organ transplantation. The repertoire was sequenced with immunoSEQ multiplex PCR; TCRdb's copy has only in-frame clones and lacks some. This table holds 20,000 to 25,000 clones, 74% found once. The sequencing sample was made of memory CD4+ T cells from blood. The receptor source for this set is a human donor in good health. Both conserved end residues are part of each CDR3. The order of the fields is V gene, D gene, clone size, J gene, CDR3 DNA, CDR3 protein. D genes are given only for firm matches. The size entry is marked missing in some rows and otherwise reads once, few, many or a size class.

v_gene: TRBV5-1
d_gene: TRBD1
abundance: NA
j_gene: TRBJ1-6
CDR3nt: TGCGCCAGCAGCTTGGAACAGGGGGCTAATTCACCCCTCCACTTT
CDR3aa: CASSLEQGANSPLHF

v_gene: TRBV28
d_gene: NA
abundance: NA
j_gene: TRBJ1-2
CDR3nt: TGTGCCAGCAGTTCAGCCGATTCACAGGTTTATGGCTACACCTTC
CDR3aa: CASSSADSQVYGYTF

v_gene: TRBV4-1
d_gene: NA
abundance: NA
j_gene: TRBJ1-1
CDR3nt: TGCGCCAGCAGCCAAGCAGGTAGGGGACAGAACACTGAAGCTTTCTTT
CDR3aa: CASSQAGRGQNTEAFF

v_gene: TRBV7-2
d_gene: NA
abundance: NA
j_gene: TRBJ2-2
CDR3nt: TGTGCCAGCAGCTTAGGAGGAGAGGACACCGGGGAGCTGTTTTTT
CDR3aa: CASSLGGEDTGELFF

v_gene: TRBV7-8
d_gene: TRBD1
abundance: NA
j_gene: TRBJ1-5
CDR3nt: TGTGCCAGCAGCCCCGGTACGGGACAGGGGGCGCGTGAGCATTTT
CDR3aa: CASSPGTGQGAREHF

v_gene: TRBV4-1
d_gene: TRBD1
abundance: NA
j_gene: TRBJ2-5
CDR3nt: TGCGCCAGCAGCCAAGATAGGCGGACAGGGAAAGAGACCCAGTACTTC
CDR3aa: CASSQDRRTGKETQYF

v_gene: TRBV7-6
d_gene: NA
abundance: few
j_gene: TRBJ2-2
CDR3nt: TGTGCCAGCAGTCAGGCGGGGAGGGACAACCAGGAGCTGTTTTTT
CDR3aa: CASSQAGRDNQELFF

v_gene: TRBV5-1
d_gene: TRBD2
abundance: medium-sized
j_gene: TRBJ2-3
CDR3nt: TGCGCCAGCAGTAGAGCGGGGGGCTCAGGGGATACGCAGTATTTT
CDR3aa: CASSRAGGSGDTQYF

v_gene: TRBV5-4
d_gene: TRBD1
abundance: few
j_gene: TRBJ1-4
CDR3nt: TGTGCCAGCAGCTTGGACAGGGGGAGTGAAAAACTGTTTTTT
CDR3aa: CASSLDRGSEKLFF

v_gene: TRBV6-5
d_gene: TRBD1
abundance: NA
j_gene: TRBJ2-7
CDR3nt: TGTGCCAGCGGAGACAGGGGGGACGAGCAGTACTTC
CDR3aa: CASGDRGDEQYF

v_gene: TRBV25-1
d_gene: TRBD2
abundance: NA
j_gene: TRBJ2-7
CDR3nt: TGTGCCAGCAGTGACCCCCAGCGGGGGGACTACGAGCAGTACTTC
CDR3aa: CASSDPQRGDYEQYF

v_gene: TRBV6-6
d_gene: TRBD1
abundance: NA
j_gene: TRBJ1-1
CDR3nt: TGTGCCAGCAGATGGGACAGTATGAACACTGAAGCTTTCTTT
CDR3aa: CASRWDSMNTEAFF

v_gene: TRBV14
d_gene: TRBD1
abundance: NA
j_gene: TRBJ2-2
CDR3nt: TGTGCCAGCAGCCCGGACAGGGGTAACACCGGGGAGCTGTTTTTT
CDR3aa: CASSPDRGNTGELFF

v_gene: TRBV10-3
d_gene: TRBD1
abundance: NA
j_gene: TRBJ2-7
CDR3nt: TGTGCCATAGCCGGGACAGGGGGCAGAAAGCAGTACTTC
CDR3aa: CAIAGTGGRKQYF

v_gene: TRBV5-1
d_gene: NA
abundance: NA
j_gene: TRBJ1-2
CDR3nt: TGCGCCAGCAGCTTGGGATCGGGGGTCTATGGCTACACCTTC
CDR3aa: CASSLGSGVYGYTF

v_gene: TRBV6-1
d_gene: NA
abundance: NA
j_gene: TRBJ2-3
CDR3nt: TGTGCCAGCAGTCCCGTAGGGGGAACCACAGATACGCAGTATTTT
CDR3aa: CASSPVGGTTDTQYF

v_gene: TRBV19
d_gene: TRBD1
abundance: NA
j_gene: TRBJ2-2
CDR3nt: TGTGCCAGTATCCCTCCGGGACAGGTTAACACCGGGGAGCTGTTTTTT
CDR3aa: CASIPPGQVNTGELFF

v_gene: TRBV7-8
d_gene: NA
abundance: NA
j_gene: TRBJ1-5
CDR3nt: TGTGCCAGCAGGGACGGGGATCAGCCCCAGCATTTT
CDR3aa: CASRDGDQPQHF

v_gene: TRBV11-3
d_gene: NA
abundance: few
j_gene: TRBJ1-2
CDR3nt: TGTGCCAGCAGCTTAGAAGGGAGACGGGGGGTCTATGGCTACACCTTC
CDR3aa: CASSLEGRRGVYGYTF

v_gene: TRBV2
d_gene: NA
abundance: NA
j_gene: TRBJ1-6
CDR3nt: TGTGCCAGCACAAGAAAACTTAATTCACCCCTCCACTTT
CDR3aa: CASTRKLNSPLHF

v_gene: TRBV5-1
d_gene: NA
abundance: NA
j_gene: TRBJ1-5
CDR3nt: TGCGCCAGCAGCTTGGATCCTACTGTACAGCCCCAGCATTTT
CDR3aa: CASSLDPTVQPQHF

v_gene: TRBV4-1
d_gene: TRBD2
abundance: NA
j_gene: TRBJ2-6
CDR3nt: TGCGCCAGCAGCCAAGAAACGGGGGGTGGGGCCAACGTCCTGACTTTC
CDR3aa: CASSQETGGGANVLTF

v_gene: TRBV9
d_gene: NA
abundance: NA
j_gene: TRBJ1-6
CDR3nt: TGTGCCAGCAGCATTTTATGGGACAAAAATTCACCCCTCCACTTT
CDR3aa: CASSILWDKNSPLHF

v_gene: TRBV6-1
d_gene: NA
abundance: NA
j_gene: TRBJ1-5
CDR3nt: TGTGCCAGCATGGTTGGGAGGAGCAATCAGCCCCAGCATTTT
CDR3aa: CASMVGRSNQPQHF

v_gene: TRBV4-3
d_gene: NA
abundance: NA
j_gene: TRBJ1-4
CDR3nt: TGCGCCAGCAGCCACTTTTCGGTCGCAACTAATGAAAAACTGTTTTTT
CDR3aa: CASSHFSVATNEKLFF

v_gene: TRBV5-1
d_gene: TRBD1
abundance: few
j_gene: TRBJ1-6
CDR3nt: TGCGCCAGCAGCTTGGCACTAGGGACAGGGAATAATTCACCCCTCCACTTT
CDR3aa: CASSLALGTGNNSPLHF

v_gene: TRBV4-2
d_gene: TRBD1
abundance: NA
j_gene: TRBJ2-2
CDR3nt: TGTGCCAGCAGCCCGATGGGACAGGGGAACACCGGGGAGCTGTTTTTT
CDR3aa: CASSPMGQGNTGELFF

v_gene: TRBV29-1
d_gene: NA
abundance: NA
j_gene: TRBJ1-1
CDR3nt: TGCAGCGTCCGGGACGTTGGGGGGGCGAGGAACACTGAAGCTTTCTTT
CDR3aa: CSVRDVGGARNTEAFF

v_gene: TRBV11-3
d_gene: NA
abundance: NA
j_gene: TRBJ2-1
CDR3nt: TGTGCCAGCAGCTTAGAGTACTACAATGAGCAGTTCTTC
CDR3aa: CASSLEYYNEQFF

v_gene: TRBV18
d_gene: NA
abundance: NA
j_gene: TRBJ1-1
CDR3nt: TGTGCCAGCTCACTCTCGGAGACGGCCGAAGCTTTCTTT
CDR3aa: CASSLSETAEAFF

v_gene: TRBV7-2
d_gene: NA
abundance: NA
j_gene: TRBJ1-2
CDR3nt: TGTGCCAGCAGCTTAGATGGGAGCGGGAGAGGCTACACCTTC
CDR3aa: CASSLDGSGRGYTF

v_gene: TRBV6-6
d_gene: TRBD1
abundance: once
j_gene: TRBJ1-1
CDR3nt: TGTGCCAGCAGTCGGGACAGGATGAACACTGAAGCTTTCTTT
CDR3aa: CASSRDRMNTEAFF

v_gene: TRBV5-5
d_gene: NA
abundance: once
j_gene: TRBJ1-4
CDR3nt: TGTGCCAGCAGCTTGCGTGCAACTAATGAAAAACTGTTTTTT
CDR3aa: CASSLRATNEKLFF

v_gene: TRBV2
d_gene: NA
abundance: few
j_gene: TRBJ2-7
CDR3nt: TGTGCCAGCAGCGGACTGAACGAGCAGTACTTC
CDR3aa: CASSGLNEQYF

v_gene: TRBV2
d_gene: TRBD1
abundance: few
j_gene: TRBJ2-2
CDR3nt: TGTGCCAGCCACCTTCGGACAGGGGAGATCGGGGAGCTGTTTTTT
CDR3aa: CASHLRTGEIGELFF

v_gene: TRBV10-3
d_gene: NA
abundance: NA
j_gene: TRBJ2-5
CDR3nt: TGTGCCATCAGTGAGTCGGACAGTAACCAAGAGACCCAGTACTTC
CDR3aa: CAISESDSNQETQYF

v_gene: TRBV27
d_gene: NA
abundance: NA
j_gene: TRBJ1-2
CDR3nt: TGTGCCAGCACTACCGCCTCAGGGGCGCGGAATGGCTACACCTTC
CDR3aa: CASTTASGARNGYTF